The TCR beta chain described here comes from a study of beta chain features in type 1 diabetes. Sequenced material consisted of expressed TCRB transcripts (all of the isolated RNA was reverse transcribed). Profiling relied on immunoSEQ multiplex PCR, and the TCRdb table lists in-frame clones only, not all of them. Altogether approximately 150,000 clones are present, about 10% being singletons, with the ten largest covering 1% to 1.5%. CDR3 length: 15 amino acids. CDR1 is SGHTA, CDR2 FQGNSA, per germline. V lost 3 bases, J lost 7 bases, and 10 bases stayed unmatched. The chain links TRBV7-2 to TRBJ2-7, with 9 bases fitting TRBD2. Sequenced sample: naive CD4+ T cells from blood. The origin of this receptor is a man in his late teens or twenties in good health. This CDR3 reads CASSFFLAGSGEQYF. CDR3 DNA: TGTGCCAGCAGCTTCTTCCTAGCGGGGTCGGGGGAGCAGTACTTC.